The 29 T cell receptor beta chains given below trace back to one sample, sequenced in a study of blood T cell repertoires in COVID-19. Method: immunoSEQ multiplex PCR; TCRdb's copy keeps in-frame clones and lacks some. The sample contains about 370,000 clones, roughly 90% of which appear only once. Source material: PBMCs or T cells enriched from blood (not recorded which). The source of these receptors is a woman in her twenties or thirties who had recovered from COVID-19.

This clone was observed a single time. The genes are TRBV30 and TRBJ1-1; TRBD1 is a possible D gene (6 bases). V lost 2 bases, J lost 4 bases, and 14 bases lay in between. Germline-derived CDR1 and CDR2 are GTSNPN and SVGIG (reference sequence). The CDR3 spans 14 residues. DNA of the CDR3: TGTGCCTGGAGTTCCGTTGTGGGGGCCACTGAAGCTTTCTTT. Its translation is CAWSSVVGATEAFF.

The rearrangement links TRBV11-1 to TRBJ1-1, with no clear D. Germline CDR1 and CDR2: SGHAT and FQDESV (reference sequence). The CDR3 length is 12 residues. The V end was cut by 4 bases, the J end by 0 bases, with 3 bases between. This chain's CDR3 is CASSYLNTEAFF. The CDR3 DNA reads as TGTGCCAGCAGCTACTTGAACACTGAAGCTTTCTTT. Filled out from reference TRBV11-1 and TRBJ1-1, the complete variable domain reads EAEVAQSPRYKITEKSQAVAFWCDPISGHATLYWYRQILGQGPELLVQFQDESVVDDSQLPKDRFSAERLKGVDSTLKIQPAELGDSAMYLCASSYLNTEAFFGQGTRLTVV.

This clone was counted a few times. V usage is TRBV5-1 and J usage is TRBJ2-7, with TRBD2 identical over 13 bases. Unmatched junction bases numbered 6, after V lost 0 bases and J lost 0 bases. In germline, CDR1 is SGHRS, CDR2 YFSETQ. The CDR3 length is 18 residues. The CDR3 reads CASSLGRGLAGPSYEQYF. The CDR3 bases are TGCGCCAGCAGCTTGGGGAGGGGACTAGCGGGGCCCTCCTACGAGCAGTACTTC.

A few counts support this clone. V gene TRBV25-1 combines with J gene TRBJ1-2; a possible D gene is TRBD1 (6 bases). The germline V gene has CDR1 MGHDK and CDR2 SYGVNS. The CDR3 sequence is 13 residues long. Trimming pared 2 bases from V and 7 bases from J, leaving 11 bases between. The CDR3 DNA reads as TGTGCCAGCAGTGAAGGGGGCGGTGTTGGCTACACCTTC. The encoded protein is CASSEGGGVGYTF.

The CDR3 reads CATSAGTGNQPQHF. The CDR3 bases are TGTGCCACCAGTGCGGGGACAGGTAATCAGCCCCAGCATTTT. This chain joins TRBV24-1 and TRBJ1-5, with 8 bases that match TRBD1. Germline lookup yields CDR1 KGHDR and CDR2 SFDVKD. V shed 5 bases, J shed 4 bases, and the junction held 3 bases outside the gene matches. This CDR3 contains 14 residues.

The chain links TRBV11-3 to TRBJ1-5; 10 bases map to TRBD1. V trimming: 5 bases; J trimming: 3 bases; junction bases outside the gene matches: 19. Per germline, CDR1 SGHNT and CDR2 YENEEA. The CDR3 is made up of 20 amino acids. The CDR3 region has the DNA TGTGCCAGCAGCCTTGATTTAAGGACAGGGGGTTGTGTTTACAATCAGCCCCAGCATTTT. As protein: CASSLDLRTGGCVYNQPQHF.

The chain has TRBV5-1 and TRBJ1-1; perhaps TRBD1 as D (6 bases). Germline CDR1 reads SGHRS; CDR2 reads YFSETQ. This CDR3 has 14 amino acids. Trimming cost V 4 bases and J 11 bases, with 21 bases left between them. In DNA, the CDR3 is TGCGCCAGCAGCGAAACCGAAAAAACAGGGCAGGCTTTCTTT. Its protein product is CASSETEKTGQAFF.

V and J are TRBV2 and TRBJ2-3; D might be TRBD2 (6 bases). CDR3 length: 15 amino acids. Germline V lookup: CDR1 SNHLY, CDR2 FYNNEI. V was clipped by 10 bases and J by 2 bases, with 19 bases between them. CDR3 coding DNA: TGTGCCAACCGCCGAACGGCGGGGACCACAGATACGCAGTATTTT. Protein: CANRRTAGTTDTQYF.

The chain links TRBV28 to TRBJ2-1; 8 nucleotides match TRBD2. CDR3 size: 14 residues. J was trimmed by 5 bases and V by 3 bases; bases with no gene match: 3. Looked up from germline, CDR1 is MDHEN and CDR2 is SYDVKM. The chain's CDR3 is CASSLVLADNEQFF. The CDR3 DNA follows: TGTGCCAGCAGTTTGGTACTAGCGGACAATGAGCAGTTCTTC. Based on the CDR3 plus reference TRBV28 and TRBJ2-1, the full variable domain is DVKVTQSSRYLVKRTGEKVFLECVQDMDHENMFWYRQDPGLGLRLIYFSYDVKMKEKGDIPEGYSVSREKKERFSLILESASTNQTSMYLCASSLVLADNEQFFGPGTRLTVL.

This sequence joins TRBV24-1 and TRBJ2-2; D remains unclear. This CDR3 contains 12 residues. Trimming cost V 3 bases and J 5 bases, with 3 bases left between them. Germline CDR1 KGHDR, CDR2 SFDVKD. The CDR3 is CATSDRTGELFF. The CDR3 DNA reads as TGTGCCACCAGTGATCGGACCGGGGAGCTGTTTTTT.

The rearrangement links TRBV27 to TRBJ2-2, with 8 bases fitting TRBD2. Germline V gives CDR1 MNHEY, CDR2 SMNVEV (reference sequence). With 11 bases clipped from V and 6 bases from J, the junction kept 11 bases outside the gene matches. The CDR3 totals 14 residues. In DNA, the CDR3 is TGTGCCGCTCGGGGGGGGCCTAGGTCCGGGGAGCTGTTTTTT. This encodes CAARGGPRSGELFF.

The chain is built from TRBV21-1 and TRBJ1-2; whether TRBD1, the table's D call, matches the DNA was not checked. TRBV21-1 is a pseudogene locus. The CDR3 loop spans 14 amino acids. CDR3 in amino acids: CASSKFGKGLKYTF. For the CDR3, the DNA is TGTGCCAGCAGCAAATTCGGTAAGGGGTTAAAGTACACCTTC.

The CDR3 loop reads CASSPDRAPYEQYF. The CDR3 DNA sequence: TGTGCCAGCAGTCCTGACAGGGCTCCCTACGAGCAGTACTTC. V usage is TRBV7-9 and J usage is TRBJ2-7, with 7 nucleotides matching TRBD1. CDR1 is SEHNR, CDR2 FQNEAQ, per germline (reference sequence). Trimming cost V 6 bases and J 2 bases; bases outside gene matches: 7. CDR3 length equals 14 residues.

This chain joins TRBV10-1 and TRBJ1-4, with a tentative D call TRBD1 (5 bases). Germline V gene data show CDR1 as WNHNN and CDR2 as SYGVQD (reference sequence). This CDR3 region has 14 residues. V dropped 6 bases and J dropped 8 bases, with 16 bases sitting between them. In DNA form, the CDR3 reads TGCGCCAGCAGCGCCGGCGGGGGGAGAGAAAAACTGTTTTTT. Translating gives CASSAGGGREKLFF.

The rearrangement uses TRBV4-2 and TRBJ1-3, with 10 bases that match TRBD1. V lost 2 bases to trimming and J lost 6 bases; unmatched junction nucleotides: 13. The CDR3 has 18 amino acids. Germline values: CDR1 LGHNA, CDR2 YNFKEQ. As DNA, the CDR3 is TGTGCCAGCAGCCAATCGGGACAGGGGCACACCCGAGAAAACACCATATATTTT. Translated: CASSQSGQGHTRENTIYF.

The chain recombines TRBV28 with TRBJ2-7; 12 positions match TRBD2. CDR1 and CDR2 (germline): MDHEN, SYDVKM. The CDR3 runs 17 residues. After removal of 5 bases from V and 4 bases from J, the junction contained 12 bases not matched to a gene. CDR3 sequence reads: CASSLPSLAGGRYEQYF. The CDR3 bases are TGTGCCAGCAGTCTCCCGTCCCTAGCGGGAGGGCGGTACGAGCAGTACTTC.

The V call is TRBV28, the J call TRBJ1-1; 8 nucleotides line up with TRBD1. This CDR3 spans 15 amino acids. Trimming at V came to 8 bases and at J to 3 bases, leaving 11 bases not matched to a gene. Germline CDR1 is MDHEN and CDR2 is SYDVKM. CDR3 region: CASQGAGGVDTEAFF. The CDR3 DNA reads as TGTGCCAGCCAGGGGGCAGGGGGCGTAGACACTGAAGCTTTCTTT.

This clone was observed once. This chain connects TRBV3-1 (or the pseudogene TRBV3-2) to TRBJ2-2; possible D gene TRBD1, 7 bases. The V gene lost 4 bases and the J gene lost 3 bases, with 30 bases spanning the gap. The CDR3 consists of 21 residues. Germline loops: CDR1 LGHDT, CDR2 YNNKEL (reference sequence). CDR3 in DNA: TGTGCCAGCAGCCTCGTTTCTGAGGGGACAGTCCTCGGGACTGACACCGGGGAGCTGTTTTTT. Residues: CASSLVSEGTVLGTDTGELFF.

The CDR3 is CASSTGQGVDTQYF. The CDR3 DNA reads TGTGCCAGCAGCACCGGTCAGGGTGTGGATACGCAGTATTTT. The V call is TRBV7-3, the J call TRBJ2-3; TRBD1 is a possible D gene (5 bases). V lost 5 bases, J lost 6 bases, and 15 bases lay in between. Germline V CDR1 and CDR2: SGHTA, FQGTGA. The CDR3 is 14 amino acids.

The chain recombines TRBV30 with TRBJ1-5; D remains ambiguous. Per the germline V gene, CDR1 is GTSNPN and CDR2 is SVGIG (reference sequence). V lost 0 bases and J 7 bases, leaving 19 bases between the germline ends. The CDR3 is made up of 16 amino acids. In DNA, the CDR3 is TGTGCCTGGAGTGTAAACTCAGGTCAGCTAAGACAGCCCCAGCATTTT. Translating it yields CAWSVNSGQLRQPQHF.

V gene TRBV6-5 combines with J gene TRBJ2-1; 12 bases match TRBD2. The CDR3 covers 16 residues. Trimming removed 1 base from V and 2 bases from J; junction bases left unmatched: 0. In germline, CDR1 is MNHEY, CDR2 SVGAGI. The CDR3 DNA reads TGTGCCAGCAGTTACTGGACTAGCGGGACCTACAATGAGCAGTTCTTC. It specifies CASSYWTSGTYNEQFF.

This rearrangement joins TRBV18 to TRBJ2-2, with 10 bases identical to TRBD2. Germline values: CDR1 KGHSH, CDR2 LQKENI. The trim removed 4 bases at V and 0 bases at J, leaving 2 bases unmatched. CDR3 length equals 16 residues. The CDR3 reads CASSQTSGANTGELFF. CDR3 nucleotide sequence: TGTGCCAGCTCACAAACTAGCGGGGCGAACACCGGGGAGCTGTTTTTT.

V gene TRBV7-9 combines with J gene TRBJ2-7, with 7 bases identical to TRBD2. CDR1 and CDR2 from the germline V gene are SEHNR and FQNEAQ (reference sequence). Unmatched junction bases numbered 6, after V lost 1 base and J lost 0 bases. This CDR3 has 16 amino acids. The CDR3 loop is CASSLVPSGDSYEQYF. The CDR3 DNA is TGTGCCAGCAGCTTAGTCCCGAGCGGGGACTCCTACGAGCAGTACTTC.

The chain recombines TRBV24-1 with TRBJ2-7; D not certain. The V gene lost 3 bases and the J gene lost 7 bases, with 18 bases spanning the gap. This CDR3 is built from 15 residues. Germline lookup yields CDR1 KGHDR and CDR2 SFDVKD. CDR3 sequence (DNA): TGTGCCACCAGTGATAATGTTGTTAGCCCGAGGGAGCAGTACTTC. Its protein product is CATSDNVVSPREQYF.

This chain uses TRBV3-1 (or the pseudogene TRBV3-2) with TRBJ1-4, with 7 positions matching TRBD1. The CDR3 is 15 residues long. Germline lookup yields CDR1 LGHDT and CDR2 YNNKEL (reference sequence). Trimming cost V 1 base and J 4 bases; bases outside gene matches: 3. The DNA of the CDR3 is TGTGCCAGCAGCCAAGCAGGGGGTGGTAATGAAAAACTGTTTTTT. Its translation is CASSQAGGGNEKLFF.

The V call is TRBV7-9, the J call TRBJ1-6; the D is unclear. V gave up 1 base and J gave up 9 bases, with 7 bases separating them. The CDR3 extends over 13 amino acids. CDR1 and CDR2 (germline): SEHNR, FQNEAQ (reference sequence). The CDR3 spells CASSLDTASPLHF. As DNA, the CDR3 is TGTGCCAGCAGCTTAGATACAGCTTCACCCCTCCACTTT.

The rearrangement joins TRBV7-7 to TRBJ1-2; D is possibly TRBD1 (6 bases). The CDR3 runs 16 residues. The ends were cut back, 3 bases at V and 3 bases at J, with 17 bases in the middle. CDR1 is SSHAT, CDR2 FNYEAQ, per germline (reference sequence). CDR3 DNA sequence: TGTGCCAGCAGCTTTCCGCAGGGATCAGGGGACTATGGCTACACCTTC. Amino acid sequence: CASSFPQGSGDYGYTF.

V is TRBV18 and J is TRBJ1-5; 10 nucleotides match TRBD1. V trimming: 2 bases; J trimming: 0 bases; junction bases outside the gene matches: 4. The CDR3 covers 17 residues. The germline V gene encodes CDR1 KGHSH and CDR2 LQKENI. DNA of the CDR3: TGTGCCAGCTCACCAGGGACAGGGGATAGTAGCAATCAGCCCCAGCATTTT. It translates to CASSPGTGDSSNQPQHF.

The CDR3 nucleotides read TGTGCCACCAGACTAGCGGGAGCCTACGAGCAGTACTTC. It translates to CATRLAGAYEQYF. This chain connects TRBV15 to TRBJ2-7, with 11 bases fitting TRBD2. There are 13 residues in the CDR3. V lost 6 bases and J lost 2; bases outside the gene matches: 0. Germline-derived CDR1 and CDR2 are LNHNV and YYDKDF (reference sequence).